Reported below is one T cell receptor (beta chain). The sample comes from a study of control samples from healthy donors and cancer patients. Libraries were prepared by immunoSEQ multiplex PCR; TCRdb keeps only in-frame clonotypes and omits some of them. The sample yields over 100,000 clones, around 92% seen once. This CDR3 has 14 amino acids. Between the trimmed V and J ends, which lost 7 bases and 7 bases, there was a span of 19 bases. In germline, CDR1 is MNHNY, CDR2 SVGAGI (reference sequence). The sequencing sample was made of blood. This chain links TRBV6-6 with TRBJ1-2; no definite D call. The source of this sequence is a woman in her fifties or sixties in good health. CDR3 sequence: CASTYSIESSGYTF. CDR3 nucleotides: TGTGCCAGCACCTACTCGATTGAGTCGAGTGGCTACACCTTC.